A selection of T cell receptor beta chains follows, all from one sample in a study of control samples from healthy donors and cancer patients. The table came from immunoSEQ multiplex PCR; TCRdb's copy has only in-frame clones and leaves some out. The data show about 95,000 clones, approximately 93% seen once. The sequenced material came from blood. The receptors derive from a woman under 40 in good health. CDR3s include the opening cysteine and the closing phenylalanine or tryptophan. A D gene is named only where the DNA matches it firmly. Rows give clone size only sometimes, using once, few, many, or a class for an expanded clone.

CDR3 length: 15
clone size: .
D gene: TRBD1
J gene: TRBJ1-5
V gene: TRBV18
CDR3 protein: CASSPGTGNFEPQHF
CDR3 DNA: TGTGCCAGCTCACCAGGGACAGGGAATTTTGAGCCCCAGCATTTT

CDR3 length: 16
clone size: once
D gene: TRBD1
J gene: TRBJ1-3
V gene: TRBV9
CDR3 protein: CASSTRQGSAGNTIYF
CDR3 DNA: TGTGCCAGCAGCACCCGACAGGGATCGGCTGGAAACACCATATATTTT

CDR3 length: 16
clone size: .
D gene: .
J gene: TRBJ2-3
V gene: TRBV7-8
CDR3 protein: CASSLALDTGSDTQYF
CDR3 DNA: TGTGCCAGCAGCTTAGCGCTTGACACGGGGTCAGATACGCAGTATTTT

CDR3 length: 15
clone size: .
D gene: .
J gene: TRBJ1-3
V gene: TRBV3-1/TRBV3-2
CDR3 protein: CASSQVQVSGNTIYF
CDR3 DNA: TGTGCCAGCAGCCAAGTACAGGTTTCTGGAAACACCATATATTTT

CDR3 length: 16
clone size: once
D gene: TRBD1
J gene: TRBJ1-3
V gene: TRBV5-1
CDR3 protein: CASSEIGQGTGNTIYF
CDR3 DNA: TGCGCCAGCAGCGAGATCGGACAGGGTACTGGAAACACCATATATTTT

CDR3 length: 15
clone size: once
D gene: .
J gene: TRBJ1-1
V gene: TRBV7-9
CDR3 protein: CASSLVGISNTEAFF
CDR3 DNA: TGTGCCAGCAGCTTAGTCGGGATTTCGAACACTGAAGCTTTCTTT

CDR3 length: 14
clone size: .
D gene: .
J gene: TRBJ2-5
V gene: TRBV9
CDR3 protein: CASSVGTLGETQYF
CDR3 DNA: TGTGCCAGCAGCGTAGGAACTCTAGGGGAGACCCAGTACTTC

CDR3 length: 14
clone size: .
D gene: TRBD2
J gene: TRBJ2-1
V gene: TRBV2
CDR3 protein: CASRRTSGYNEQFF
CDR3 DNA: TGTGCCAGCAGGAGGACTAGTGGTTACAATGAGCAGTTCTTC

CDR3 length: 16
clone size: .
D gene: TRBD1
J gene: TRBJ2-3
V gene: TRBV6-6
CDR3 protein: CASRSTGTVFSDTQYF
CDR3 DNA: TGTGCCAGCAGAAGTACCGGGACAGTATTCTCAGATACGCAGTATTTT

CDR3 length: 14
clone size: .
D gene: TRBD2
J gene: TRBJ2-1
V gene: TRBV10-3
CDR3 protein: CAISDLGTTTEQFF
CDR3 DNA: TGTGCCATCAGTGATTTGGGGACTACCACCGAGCAGTTCTTC